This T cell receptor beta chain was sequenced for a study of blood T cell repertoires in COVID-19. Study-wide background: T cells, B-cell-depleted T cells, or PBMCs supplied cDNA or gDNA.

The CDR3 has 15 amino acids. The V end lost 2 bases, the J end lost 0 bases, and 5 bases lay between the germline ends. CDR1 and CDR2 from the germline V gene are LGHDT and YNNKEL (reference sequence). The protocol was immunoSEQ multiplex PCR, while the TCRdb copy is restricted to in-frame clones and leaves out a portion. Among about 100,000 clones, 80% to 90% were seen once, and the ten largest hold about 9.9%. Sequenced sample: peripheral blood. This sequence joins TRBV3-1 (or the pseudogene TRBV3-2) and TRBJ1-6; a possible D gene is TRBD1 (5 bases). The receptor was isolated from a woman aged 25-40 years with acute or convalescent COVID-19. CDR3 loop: CASSQRGSYNSPLHF. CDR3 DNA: TGTGCCAGCAGCCAAAGGGGCTCCTATAATTCACCCCTCCACTTT.